Each of the 18 T cell receptor beta chains below was sequenced from the same sample in a study of T cell responses to AZD1222 COVID-19 vaccine. TCRdb's table, derived via immunoSEQ multiplex PCR, lists solely in-frame clones and lacks some. The table records fewer than 200,000 clones, approximately 90% of them present only once. The specimen comprised peripheral blood, sampled 28 days after the second dose of the MenACWY control vaccine. These TCRs come from an adult who received the MenACWY meningococcal vaccine as a control.

The gene calls are TRBV15 and TRBJ2-1, with a possible D match to TRBD2 (5 bases). V was trimmed by 4 bases and J by 9 bases, leaving 13 bases between them. Germline V lookup: CDR1 LNHNV, CDR2 YYDKDF (reference sequence). This CDR3 region has 13 residues. CDR3 DNA: TGTGCCACCAGCACCAATATCCGGGGTGAGCAGTTCTTC. Translation gives CATSTNIRGEQFF.

V and J are TRBV29-1 and TRBJ1-1, with 10 bases matching TRBD1. This CDR3 is 14 amino acids long. Germline CDR1 and CDR2: SQVTM and ANQGSEA. Losses at the gene ends were 7 bases for V and 4 bases for J; bases not matched to a gene: 9. Here the CDR3 reads CSARTGGIGTEAFF. CDR3 sequence (DNA): TGCAGCGCTAGGACAGGGGGGATTGGCACTGAAGCTTTCTTT.

The chain joins TRBV7-9 to TRBJ2-3; a weak D match, TRBD1 (6 bases). Deletions cut 1 base from V and 2 bases from J, with 7 bases between. There are 14 residues in the CDR3. CDR1 is SEHNR and CDR2 is FQNEAQ in the germline V gene (reference sequence). CDR3 sequence reads: CASSLGQATDTQYF. CDR3 in DNA: TGTGCCAGCAGCTTAGGACAGGCCACAGATACGCAGTATTTT.

V is TRBV19 and J is TRBJ2-4; 8 nucleotides line up with TRBD2. The V gene end was trimmed by 7 bases and the J gene end by 6 bases; junction bases not matched to a gene: 17. The germline V gene has CDR1 LNHDA and CDR2 SQIVND (reference sequence). The CDR3 totals 17 residues. Here the CDR3 DNA reads TGTGCCAGTACCTCCTATCAAGCGGGAGCGCCTGGAAACATTCAGTACTTC. Translation gives CASTSYQAGAPGNIQYF.

This chain joins TRBV28 and TRBJ2-5; D is perhaps TRBD1 or TRBD2 (5 bases each). This CDR3 spans 13 amino acids. Germline values: CDR1 MDHEN, CDR2 SYDVKM. Trimming took off 7 bases at V and 5 bases at J, with 14 bases between the two ends. The CDR3: CASTRDPDETQYF. The DNA of the CDR3 is TGTGCCAGCACCAGGGACCCAGATGAGACCCAGTACTTC.

This sequence joins TRBV9 and TRBJ2-7; 12 bases agree with TRBD1. The CDR3 totals 17 residues. Trimming cost V 0 bases and J 7 bases; bases outside gene matches: 11. Germline lookup yields CDR1 SGDLS and CDR2 YYNGEE. CDR3 region: CASSVGEVGTGGAEQYF. CDR3 sequence (DNA): TGTGCCAGCAGCGTAGGCGAGGTTGGGACAGGGGGCGCGGAGCAGTACTTC.

V is TRBV28 and J is TRBJ2-7; possibly TRBD1 or TRBD2 for D (5 bases each). V lost 5 bases and J 1 base, leaving 12 bases between the germline ends. The CDR3 is made up of 14 amino acids. Germline CDR1 and CDR2: MDHEN and SYDVKM. The CDR3 DNA sequence: TGTGCCAGCAGTGGGTGGGACGTATCCTACGAGCAGTACTTC. This encodes CASSGWDVSYEQYF.

The rearrangement joins TRBV7-2 to TRBJ2-5, with D perhaps matching TRBD1 (6 bases). CDR1 is SGHTA and CDR2 is FQGNSA in the germline V gene. The V and J ends lost 3 bases and 9 bases respectively, with 17 bases between them. The CDR3 is 14 amino acids. The CDR3 DNA reads as TGTGCCAGCAGCTTTCAAAAGGGGGTGGAGGCCCAGTACTTC. Translated: CASSFQKGVEAQYF.

About this clone itself: Sequence at one end of the junction differs from germline and may be a read error. The gene calls are TRBV2 and TRBJ2-7; D ambiguous. Germline V gives CDR1 SNHLY, CDR2 FYNNEI. This CDR3 has 11 amino acids. Here the CDR3 DNA reads TGTGCCAGCGGTCAAACACGGGCCCTGGACTTC. Amino acids: CASGQTRALDF.

The chain uses TRBV28 and TRBJ1-2; D is undetermined. V was pared by 6 bases and J by 1 base, with 9 bases between. The germline CDR1 and CDR2 sequences are MDHEN and SYDVKM. The CDR3 extends over 13 amino acids. In DNA, the CDR3 is TGTGCCAGCAGCCCAAAGTTTAACTATGGCTACACCTTC. The encoded protein is CASSPKFNYGYTF.

In DNA form, the CDR3 reads TGTGCCACCCTGGGCAGGGGGAACTATGGCTACACCTTC. Residues: CATLGRGNYGYTF. J is TRBJ1-2 and V is TRBV2; TRBD1 matches 7 bases. Germline CDR1 SNHLY, CDR2 FYNNEI. The CDR3 loop spans 13 amino acids. V gave up 10 bases and J gave up 2 bases; unmatched junction bases: 7.

The rearrangement links TRBV7-2 to TRBJ1-1, with D hard to call. In germline, CDR1 is SGHTA, CDR2 FQGNSA. CDR3 length: 15 amino acids. The germline V and J ends were trimmed by 4 bases and 5 bases, with 17 bases remaining between them. The CDR3 loop is CASSYRVAEGTEAFF. The DNA for the CDR3 is TGTGCCAGCAGCTACCGGGTCGCTGAAGGAACTGAAGCTTTCTTT.

This clone turned up a few times. The rearrangement links TRBV12-5 to TRBJ2-1; possible D gene TRBD2, 6 bases. This CDR3 contains 16 residues. Germline CDR1 LGHNT, CDR2 FRNRAP. Trimming stripped 7 bases from V and 7 bases from J, with 23 bases between. The CDR3 DNA sequence: TGTGCTAGTGCCCCCGGGCGGGAACGGCCTATGAATGAGCAGTTCTTC. As protein: CASAPGRERPMNEQFF.

In its sample, this clone was seen a few times. V gene TRBV7-9 combines with J gene TRBJ2-7; D not resolved. The V gene's germline CDR1 is SEHNR and CDR2 FQNEAQ (reference sequence). This CDR3 spans 13 amino acids. Trimming pared 5 bases from V and 0 bases from J, leaving 8 bases between. This CDR3 is CASSPPPSYEQYF. In DNA form, the CDR3 reads TGTGCCAGCAGCCCTCCCCCCTCCTACGAGCAGTACTTC.

This chain links TRBV11-2 with TRBJ2-7, with D hard to call. In germline, CDR1 is SGHAT, CDR2 FQNNGV. V was clipped by 5 bases and J by 3 bases, with 11 bases between them. This CDR3 region has 13 residues. The chain's CDR3 is CASSPRSDYEQYF. CDR3 DNA: TGTGCCAGCAGCCCCCGGTCCGACTACGAGCAGTACTTC.

The chain has TRBV24-1 and TRBJ1-1; D ambiguous. CDR1 is KGHDR and CDR2 is SFDVKD in the germline V gene. V was clipped by 6 bases and J by 2 bases, with 9 bases between them. This CDR3 comprises 13 residues. CDR3 protein: CATSRSGNTEAFF. CDR3 coding DNA: TGTGCCACCAGTCGCTCTGGTAACACTGAAGCTTTCTTT.

The chain joins TRBV4-3 to TRBJ2-7, with TRBD1 identical over 7 bases. V shed 3 bases and J 10 bases; nucleotides not matched to a gene: 15. This CDR3 is 15 amino acids long. The germline V gene encodes CDR1 LGHNA and CDR2 YSLEER. CDR3 loop: CASSHTGTATAPQYF. The CDR3 coding sequence is TGCGCCAGCAGCCATACCGGGACAGCAACTGCCCCACAGTACTTC.

V and J are TRBV7-8 and TRBJ1-5; the D gene is possibly TRBD1 (5 bases). The V gene lost 0 bases and the J gene lost 7 bases, with 10 bases spanning the gap. In germline, CDR1 is SGHVS, CDR2 FQNEAQ. CDR3 length equals 14 residues. Written as DNA, the CDR3 is TGTGCCAGCAGCTTAGCGGACGAGGGGCAGCCCCAGCATTTT. Translating it yields CASSLADEGQPQHF.